This paragraph covers one T cell receptor beta chain sequence. Its antigen is undetermined. This CDR3 is 11 amino acids long. Germline V lookup: CDR1 MDHEN, CDR2 SYDVKM. Trimming pared 3 bases from V and 11 bases from J, leaving 10 bases between. Each TCR beta library was made by quantitative 5'-RACE that incorporated molecular barcodes. TCRdb redid the calling of the 5' RACE reads with MiXCR, one entry per CDR3 protein. The sample lists around 390,000 distinct CDR3 sequences, 20% to 25% occurring once. This sample stems from a study of CD8 T cells in ankylosing spondylitis. Overall study findings and caveats: Ankylosing spondylitis blood appeared to be characterized by a TCR beta motif of about eight highly homologous variants. Relatively scarce in peripheral blood, disease-linked clones were CD8+. Prior literature has documented some motif variants in synovial fluid and blood from reactive arthritis. Disease-associated clones were reportedly significantly overrepresented in matched ankylosing spondylitis synovial fluid.

Sequencing was performed on blood, either unsorted or a sorted T cell fraction (not recorded which). This clonotype was sampled from a male donor with ankylosing spondylitis. The rearrangement joins TRBV28 to TRBJ1-1, with D hard to call. CDR3 bases: TGTGCCAGCAGTTTCGATAGGCGCGCTTTCTTT. Amino acids: CASSFDRRAFF.